This T cell receptor (beta chain) appears in the sequencing data of a study of T cells in Graves' hyperthyroidism and ophthalmopathy. Study-wide results and caveats: Within blood appeared most thyroid clonotypes that had expanded above 0.001.

The source material, RNA transcripts, was used to amplify TCR beta CDR3 regions. HTBI primers drove first-round RT-PCR of the TCR CDR3. Each CDR3 protein is one row after TCRdb ran MiXCR on the multiplex PCR reads. There are fewer than 650,000 distinct CDR3 sequences in the sample; roughly 14% occur only once, and approximately 4.2% lies in the top ten. This clonotype was seen many times. Its antigen is not identified. The CDR3 length is 14 residues. CDR1 MDHEN and CDR2 SYDVKM come from the germline V gene. V was pared by 6 bases and J by 1 base, with 5 bases of the junction left unmatched. Specimen: blood. The rearrangement uses TRBV28 and TRBJ2-5; 7 positions match TRBD1. The origin of this receptor is a middle-aged woman with Graves' ophthalmopathy. DNA for the CDR3: TGTGCCAGCAGAATATGGGACAGCCAAGAGACCCAGTACTTC. As protein: CASRIWDSQETQYF.